Given below is one T cell receptor beta chain in context. The PCR had 60 Vbeta and 13 Jbeta primers. The table came from immunoSEQ multiplex PCR; TCRdb's copy has only in-frame clones and leaves some out. Here the sample spans about 160,000 clones, around 83% being singletons. The CDR3 loop spans 14 amino acids. The V end lost 4 bases, the J end lost 0 bases, and 9 bases lay between the germline ends. Per the germline V gene, CDR1 is SGDLS and CDR2 is YYNGEE. This entry comes from a study of cytomegalovirus exposure and HLA in healthy donors. Sample: PBMCs. V is TRBV9 and J is TRBJ2-3; D gene ambiguous. The receptor was derived from a male donor in good health and CMV-seropositive. CDR3 protein: CASSPEASTDTQYF. The CDR3 bases are TGTGCCAGCAGCCCCGAGGCTAGCACAGATACGCAGTATTTT. Using reference TRBV9 and TRBJ2-3 for the parts outside the CDR3, the full variable domain is DSGVTQTPKHLITATGQRVTLRCSPRSGDLSVYWYQQSLDQGLQFLIQYYNGEERAKGNILERFSAQQFPDLHSELNLSSLELGDSALYFCASSPEASTDTQYFGPGTRLTVL.